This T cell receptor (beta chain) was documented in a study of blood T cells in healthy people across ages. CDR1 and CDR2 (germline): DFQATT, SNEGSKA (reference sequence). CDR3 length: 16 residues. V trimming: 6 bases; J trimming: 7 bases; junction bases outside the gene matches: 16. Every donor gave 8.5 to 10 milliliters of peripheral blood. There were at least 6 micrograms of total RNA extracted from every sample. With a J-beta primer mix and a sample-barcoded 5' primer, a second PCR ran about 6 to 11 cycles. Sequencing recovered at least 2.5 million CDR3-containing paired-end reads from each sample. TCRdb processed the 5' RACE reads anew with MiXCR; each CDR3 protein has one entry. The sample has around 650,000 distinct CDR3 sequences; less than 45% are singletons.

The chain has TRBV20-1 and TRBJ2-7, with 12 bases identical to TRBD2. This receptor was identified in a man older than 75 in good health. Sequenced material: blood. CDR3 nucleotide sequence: TGCAGTGCGCGGACTAGCGGGACAGACTTCTACAATGAGCAGTACTTC. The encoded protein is CSARTSGTDFYNEQYF.